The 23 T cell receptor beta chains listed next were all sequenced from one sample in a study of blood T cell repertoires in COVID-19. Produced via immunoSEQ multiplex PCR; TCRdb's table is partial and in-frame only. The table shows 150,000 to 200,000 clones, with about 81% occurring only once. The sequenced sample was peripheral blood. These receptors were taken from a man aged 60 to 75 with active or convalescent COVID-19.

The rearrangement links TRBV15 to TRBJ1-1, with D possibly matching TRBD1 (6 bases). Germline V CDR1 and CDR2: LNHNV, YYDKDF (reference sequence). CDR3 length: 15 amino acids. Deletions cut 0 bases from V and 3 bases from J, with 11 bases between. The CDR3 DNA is TGTGCCACCAGCAGAGATCAGGGGTTGGACACTGAAGCTTTCTTT. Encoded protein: CATSRDQGLDTEAFF.

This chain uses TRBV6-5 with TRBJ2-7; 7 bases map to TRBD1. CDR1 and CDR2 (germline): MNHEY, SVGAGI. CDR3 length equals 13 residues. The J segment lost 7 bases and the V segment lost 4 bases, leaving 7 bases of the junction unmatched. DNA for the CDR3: TGTGCCAGCAGTTTGGGGACAGTCCTGGAGCAGTACTTC. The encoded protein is CASSLGTVLEQYF.

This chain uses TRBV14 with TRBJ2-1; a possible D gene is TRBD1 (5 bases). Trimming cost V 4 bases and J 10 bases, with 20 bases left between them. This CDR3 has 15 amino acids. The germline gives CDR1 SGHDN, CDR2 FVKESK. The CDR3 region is CASSLPQGGRAEQFF. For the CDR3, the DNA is TGTGCCAGCAGCCTACCCCAGGGCGGCAGGGCCGAGCAGTTCTTC.

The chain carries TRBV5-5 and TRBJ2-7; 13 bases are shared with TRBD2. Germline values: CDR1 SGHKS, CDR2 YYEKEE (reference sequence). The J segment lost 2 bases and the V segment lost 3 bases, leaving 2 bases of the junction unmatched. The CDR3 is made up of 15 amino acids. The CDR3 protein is CASSWGTSGAYEQYF. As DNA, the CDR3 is TGTGCCAGCAGCTGGGGGACTAGCGGGGCCTACGAGCAGTACTTC.

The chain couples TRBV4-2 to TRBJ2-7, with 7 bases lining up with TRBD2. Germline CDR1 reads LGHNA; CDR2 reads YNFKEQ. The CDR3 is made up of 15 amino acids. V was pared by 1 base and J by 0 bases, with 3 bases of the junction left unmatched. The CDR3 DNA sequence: TGTGCCAGCAGCCAAGGAGCGGGGAGCTCCTACGAGCAGTACTTC. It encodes CASSQGAGSSYEQYF.

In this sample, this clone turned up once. CDR3 residues: CASSLRVAVNTEAFF. The CDR3 bases are TGCGCCAGCAGCTTGCGAGTGGCGGTGAACACTGAAGCTTTCTTT. This chain uses TRBV5-1 with TRBJ1-1; D gene uncertain. This CDR3 has 15 amino acids. Germline CDR1 and CDR2: SGHRS and YFSETQ. Trimming shortened V by 1 base and J by 0 bases, and 10 bases separated the two germline ends. The whole variable domain, remainder taken from reference TRBV5-1 and TRBJ1-1, is KAGVTQTPRYLIKTRGQQVTLSCSPISGHRSVSWYQQTPGQGLQFLFEYFSETQRNKGNFPGRFSGRQFSNSRSEMNVSTLELGDSALYLCASSLRVAVNTEAFFGQGTRLTVV.

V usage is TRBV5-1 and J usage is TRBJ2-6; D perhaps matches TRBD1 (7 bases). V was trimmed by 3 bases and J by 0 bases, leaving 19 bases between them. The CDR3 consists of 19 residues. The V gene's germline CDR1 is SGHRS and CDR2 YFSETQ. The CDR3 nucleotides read TGCGCCAGCAGCTCATGGGCGGGACAGATCCGCTCTGGGGCCAACGTCCTGACTTTC. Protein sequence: CASSSWAGQIRSGANVLTF.

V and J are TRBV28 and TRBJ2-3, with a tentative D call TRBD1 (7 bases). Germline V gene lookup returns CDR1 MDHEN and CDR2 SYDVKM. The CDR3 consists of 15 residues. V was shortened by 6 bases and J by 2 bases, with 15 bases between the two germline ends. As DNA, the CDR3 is TGTGCCAGCAGGACCGCGGGACAGAACACAGATACGCAGTATTTT. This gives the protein CASRTAGQNTDTQYF.

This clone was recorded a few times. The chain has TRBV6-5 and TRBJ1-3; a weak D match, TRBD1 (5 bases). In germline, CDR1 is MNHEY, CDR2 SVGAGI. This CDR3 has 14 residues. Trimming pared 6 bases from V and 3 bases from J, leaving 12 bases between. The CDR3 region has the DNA TGTGCCAGCAGCGTCAGGGTTGGTGGAAACACCATATATTTT. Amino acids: CASSVRVGGNTIYF.

CDR3 nucleotides: TGTGCCAGCAGCCCAAGAGGGACCTACGAGCAGTACTTC. Amino acid sequence: CASSPRGTYEQYF. V and J are TRBV12-3 or TRBV12-4 and TRBJ2-7, with D possibly TRBD2 on 5 matching bases. V dropped 6 bases and J dropped 2 bases, with 11 bases sitting between them. The CDR3 is 13 amino acids.

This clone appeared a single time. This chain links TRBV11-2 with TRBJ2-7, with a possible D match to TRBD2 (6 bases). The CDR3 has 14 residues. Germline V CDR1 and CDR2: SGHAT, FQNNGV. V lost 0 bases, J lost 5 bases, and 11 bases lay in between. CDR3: CASSLELASHEQYF. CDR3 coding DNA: TGTGCCAGCAGCTTAGAACTAGCTTCCCACGAGCAGTACTTC.

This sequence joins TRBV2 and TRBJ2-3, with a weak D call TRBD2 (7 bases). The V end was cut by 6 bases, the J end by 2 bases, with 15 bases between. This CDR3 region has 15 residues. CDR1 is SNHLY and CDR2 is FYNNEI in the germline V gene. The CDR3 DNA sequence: TGTGCCAGCAGGCCCCGGGGGGCCCTCACAGATACGCAGTATTTT. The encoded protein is CASRPRGALTDTQYF.

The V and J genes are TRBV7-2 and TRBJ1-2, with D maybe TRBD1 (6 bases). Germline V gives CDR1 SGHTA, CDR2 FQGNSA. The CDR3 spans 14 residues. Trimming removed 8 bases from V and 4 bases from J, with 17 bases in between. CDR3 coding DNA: TGTGCCAGCGTTCAGAAGCAGGGGCCCTATGGCTACACCTTC. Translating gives CASVQKQGPYGYTF.

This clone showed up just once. CDR3 sequence: CASNGAATDQPQHF. DNA for the CDR3: TGTGCCAGTAATGGGGCAGCCACTGATCAGCCCCAGCATTTT. V usage is TRBV19 and J usage is TRBJ1-5; TRBD1 is a possible D gene (5 bases). Trimming removed 7 bases at V and 5 bases at J, with 15 bases between. Germline V gene sequence: CDR1 LNHDA, CDR2 SQIVND (reference sequence). The CDR3 has 14 residues.

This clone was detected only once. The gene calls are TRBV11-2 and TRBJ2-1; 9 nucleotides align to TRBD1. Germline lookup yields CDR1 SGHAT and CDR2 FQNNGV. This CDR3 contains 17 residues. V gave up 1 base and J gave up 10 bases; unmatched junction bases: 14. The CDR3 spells CASSLADVGQGLREQFF. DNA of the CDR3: TGTGCCAGCAGCTTAGCCGATGTAGGACAGGGGTTGAGGGAGCAGTTCTTC.

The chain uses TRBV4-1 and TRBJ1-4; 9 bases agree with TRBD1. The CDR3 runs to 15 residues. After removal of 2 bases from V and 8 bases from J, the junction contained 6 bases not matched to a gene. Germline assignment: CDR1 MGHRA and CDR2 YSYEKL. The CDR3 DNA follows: TGCGCCAGCAGCCAAAACAGGGGGCCTGGGGAAAAACTGTTTTTT. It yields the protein CASSQNRGPGEKLFF.

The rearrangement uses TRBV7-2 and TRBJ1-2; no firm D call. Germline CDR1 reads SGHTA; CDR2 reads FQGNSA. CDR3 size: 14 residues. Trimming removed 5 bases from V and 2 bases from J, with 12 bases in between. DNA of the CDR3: TGTGCCAGCAGCCCCCGACAATTCAACTATGGCTACACCTTC. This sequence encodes CASSPRQFNYGYTF.

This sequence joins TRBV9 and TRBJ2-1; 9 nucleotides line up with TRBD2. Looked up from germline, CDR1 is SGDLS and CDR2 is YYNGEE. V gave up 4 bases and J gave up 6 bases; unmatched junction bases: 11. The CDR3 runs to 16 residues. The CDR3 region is CASSPAALAGSNEQFF. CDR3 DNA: TGTGCCAGCAGCCCCGCCGCCCTAGCGGGATCCAATGAGCAGTTCTTC.

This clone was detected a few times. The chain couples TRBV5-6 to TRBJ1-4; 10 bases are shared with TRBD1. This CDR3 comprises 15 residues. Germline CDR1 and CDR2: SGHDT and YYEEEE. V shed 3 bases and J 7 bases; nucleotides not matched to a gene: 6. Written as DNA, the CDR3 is TGTGCCAGCAGCTATCCGACAGGGGGCGTTGAAAAACTGTTTTTT. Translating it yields CASSYPTGGVEKLFF.

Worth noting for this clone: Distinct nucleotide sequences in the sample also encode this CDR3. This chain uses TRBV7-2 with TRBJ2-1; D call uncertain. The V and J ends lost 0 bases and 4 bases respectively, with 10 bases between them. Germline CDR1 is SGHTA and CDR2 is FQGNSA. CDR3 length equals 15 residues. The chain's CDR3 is CASSLAGGTYNEQFF. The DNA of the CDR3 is TGTGCCAGCAGCTTAGCAGGCGGAACGTACAATGAGCAGTTCTTC.

As DNA, the CDR3 is TGTGCCAGCAGCGTAGAAGGACAGGGGTGGGAGACCCAGTACTTC. This codes for CASSVEGQGWETQYF. The gene calls are TRBV9 and TRBJ2-5, with TRBD1 matching over 9 bases. Germline CDR1 and CDR2: SGDLS and YYNGEE. The CDR3 length is 15 residues. J gave up 5 bases and V 0 bases, and 5 bases lay outside the gene matches. Drawing the rest from reference TRBV9 and TRBJ2-5, the complete variable domain is DSGVTQTPKHLITATGQRVTLRCSPRSGDLSVYWYQQSLDQGLQFLIQYYNGEERAKGNILERFSAQQFPDLHSELNLSSLELGDSALYFCASSVEGQGWETQYFGPGTRLLVL.

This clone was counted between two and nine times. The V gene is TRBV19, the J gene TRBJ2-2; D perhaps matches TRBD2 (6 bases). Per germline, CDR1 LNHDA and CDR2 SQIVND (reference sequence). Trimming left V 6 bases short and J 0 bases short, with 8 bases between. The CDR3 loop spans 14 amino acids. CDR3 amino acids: CASREGSNTGELFF. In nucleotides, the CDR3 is TGTGCCAGTAGGGAGGGTTCGAACACCGGGGAGCTGTTTTTT.

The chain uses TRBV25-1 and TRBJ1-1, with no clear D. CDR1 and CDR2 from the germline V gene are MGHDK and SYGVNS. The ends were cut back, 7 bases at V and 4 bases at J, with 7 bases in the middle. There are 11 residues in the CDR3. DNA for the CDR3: TGTGCCAGCATGAGGCGCACTGAAGCTTTCTTT. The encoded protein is CASMRRTEAFF. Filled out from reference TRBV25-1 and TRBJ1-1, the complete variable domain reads EADIYQTPRYLVIGTGKKITLECSQTMGHDKMYWYQQDPGMELHLIHYSYGVNSTEKGDLSSESTVSRIRTEHFPLTLESARPSHTSQYLCASMRRTEAFFGQGTRLTVV.